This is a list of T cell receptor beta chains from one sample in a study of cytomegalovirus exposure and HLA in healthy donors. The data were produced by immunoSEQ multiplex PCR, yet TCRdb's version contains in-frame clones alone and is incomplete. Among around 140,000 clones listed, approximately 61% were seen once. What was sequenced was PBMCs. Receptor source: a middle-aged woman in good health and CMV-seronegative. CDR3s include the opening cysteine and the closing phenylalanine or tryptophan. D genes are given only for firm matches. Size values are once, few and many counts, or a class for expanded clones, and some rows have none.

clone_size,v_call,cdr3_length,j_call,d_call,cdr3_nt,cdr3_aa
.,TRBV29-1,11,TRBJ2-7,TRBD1,TGCAGCGTACCCGACGGGACAGGATTTTACTTC,CSVPDGTGFYF
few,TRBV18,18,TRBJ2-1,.,TGTGCCAGCTCACTCAGCCAAGGAGCGGCTCGGGGATACAATGAGCAGTTCTTC,CASSLSQGAARGYNEQFF
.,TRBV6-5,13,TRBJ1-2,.,TGTGCCAGCAGAAACTCGGCGAACTATGGCTATACCTTC,CASRNSANYGYTF
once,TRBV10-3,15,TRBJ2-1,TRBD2,TGTGCCATCAGTGTGGCTAGCGGGGCCGTAGATGAGCAGTTCTTC,CAISVASGAVDEQFF
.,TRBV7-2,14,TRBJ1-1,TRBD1,TGTGCCAGCAGCCCCCCCTCAGGGGGGACTGAAGCTTTCTTT,CASSPPSGGTEAFF
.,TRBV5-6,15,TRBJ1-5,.,TGTGCCAGCAGCTTATGGGCAGGGGTAACTCAGCCCCAGCATTTT,CASSLWAGVTQPQHF
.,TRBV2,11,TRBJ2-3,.,TGTGCCAGCAACCTATTAGATACGCAGTATTTT,CASNLLDTQYF
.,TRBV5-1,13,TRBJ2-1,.,TGCGCCAGCAGCTACACCCCGGGTCTTGAGCAGTTCTTC,CASSYTPGLEQFF
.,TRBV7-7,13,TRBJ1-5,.,TGTGCCAGCAGCTTAAATGTAAATCAGCCCCAGCATTTT,CASSLNVNQPQHF
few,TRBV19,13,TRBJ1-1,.,TGTGCCAGTTCCCCATACTCGAACACTGAAGCTTTCTTT,CASSPYSNTEAFF
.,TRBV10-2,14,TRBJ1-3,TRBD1,TGCGCCAGCAGACGACAGGGGGAGGAAAACACCATATATTTT,CASRRQGEENTIYF
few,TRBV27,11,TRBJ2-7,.,TGTGCCAGCAGTCTCTCCTACGAGCAGTACTTC,CASSLSYEQYF
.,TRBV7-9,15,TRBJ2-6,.,TGTGCCAGCAGCTTATCTCTCTCTGGGGCCAACGTCCTGACTTTC,CASSLSLSGANVLTF
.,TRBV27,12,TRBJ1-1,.,TGTGCCAGCAGCCCTGGAGGCAGTGAAGCTTTCTTT,CASSPGGSEAFF
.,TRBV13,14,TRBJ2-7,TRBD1,TGTGCCAGCAGCCGGGGACAGGGGGTTCGGGAGCAGTACTTC,CASSRGQGVREQYF
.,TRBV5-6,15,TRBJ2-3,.,TGTGCCAGCAGCTTGGTCCAATGGGGCCCGGATACGCAGTATTTT,CASSLVQWGPDTQYF
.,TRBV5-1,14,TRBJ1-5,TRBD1,TGCGCCAGCAGCGAGGGACAGCGCAATCAGCCCCAGCATTTT,CASSEGQRNQPQHF